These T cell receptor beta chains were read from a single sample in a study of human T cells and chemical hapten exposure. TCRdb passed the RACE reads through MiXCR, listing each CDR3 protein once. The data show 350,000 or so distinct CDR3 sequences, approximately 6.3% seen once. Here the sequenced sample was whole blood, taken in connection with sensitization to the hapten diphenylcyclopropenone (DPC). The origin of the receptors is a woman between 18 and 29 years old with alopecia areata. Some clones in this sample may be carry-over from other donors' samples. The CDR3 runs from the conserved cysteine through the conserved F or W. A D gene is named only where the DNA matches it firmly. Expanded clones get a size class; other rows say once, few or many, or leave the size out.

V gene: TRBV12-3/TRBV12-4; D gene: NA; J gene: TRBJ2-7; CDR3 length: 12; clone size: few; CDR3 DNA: TGTGCCAGCAGTTTGGAGAGCGGCGAGCAGTACTTC; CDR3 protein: CASSLESGEQYF
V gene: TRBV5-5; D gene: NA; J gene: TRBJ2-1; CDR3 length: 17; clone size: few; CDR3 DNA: TGTGCCAGCAGTCGCACCTTACCGGGACTGAATTACAATGAGCAGTTCTTC; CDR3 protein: CASSRTLPGLNYNEQFF
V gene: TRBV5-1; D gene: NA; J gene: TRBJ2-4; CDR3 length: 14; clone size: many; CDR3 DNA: TGCGCCAGCAGCTCACAAGGCCCAGACGACATTCAGTACTTC; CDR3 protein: CASSSQGPDDIQYF
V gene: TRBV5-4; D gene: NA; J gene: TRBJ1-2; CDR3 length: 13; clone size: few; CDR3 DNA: TGTGCCAGCAGCTTTCAGGCTGGCTATGGCTACACCTTC; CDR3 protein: CASSFQAGYGYTF
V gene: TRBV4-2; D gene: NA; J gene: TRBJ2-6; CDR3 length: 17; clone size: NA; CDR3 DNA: TGTGCCAGCAGCCAACTTCCTCGGGGGCTTGGGGCCAACGTCCTGACTTTC; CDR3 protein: CASSQLPRGLGANVLTF
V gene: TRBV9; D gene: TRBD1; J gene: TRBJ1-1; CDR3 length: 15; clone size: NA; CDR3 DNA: TGTGCCAGCAGCGCCCACAGGGGTACTAGCACTGAAGCTTTCTTT; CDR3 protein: CASSAHRGTSTEAFF
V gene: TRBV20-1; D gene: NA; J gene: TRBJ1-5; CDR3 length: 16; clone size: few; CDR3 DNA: TGCAGTGCTAGAGATCTCACCCAGGGGTGTATTCAGCCCCAGCATTTT; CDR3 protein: CSARDLTQGCIQPQHF
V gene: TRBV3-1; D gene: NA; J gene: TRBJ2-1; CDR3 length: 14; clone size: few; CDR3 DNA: TGTGCCAGCAGCCAAGAGGCTCTCTACAATGAGCAGTTCTTC; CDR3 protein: CASSQEALYNEQFF
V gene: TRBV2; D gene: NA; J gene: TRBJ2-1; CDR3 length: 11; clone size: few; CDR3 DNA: TGTGCCAGCAGTGAAGCCCTCCCCTGGTTCTTC; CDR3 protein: CASSEALPWFF
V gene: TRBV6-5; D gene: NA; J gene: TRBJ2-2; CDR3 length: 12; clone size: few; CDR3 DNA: TGTGCCAGCAGCCGTAATCCCGGGGAGCTGTTTTTT; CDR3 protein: CASSRNPGELFF
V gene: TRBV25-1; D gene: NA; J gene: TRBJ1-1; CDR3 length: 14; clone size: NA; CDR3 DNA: TGTGCCAGCAGTTCCCTTTGGGGGCACACTGAAGCTTTCTTT; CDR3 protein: CASSSLWGHTEAFF
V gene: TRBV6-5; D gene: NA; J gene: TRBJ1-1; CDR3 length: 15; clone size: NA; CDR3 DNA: TGTGCCAGCAGCCCCGTTGGGGCAGGGGAGACTGAAGCTTTCTTT; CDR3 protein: CASSPVGAGETEAFF
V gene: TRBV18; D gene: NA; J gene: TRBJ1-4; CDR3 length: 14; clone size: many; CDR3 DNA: TGTGCCAGCTCACCAATGGATACACATGAAAAACTGTTTTTT; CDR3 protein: CASSPMDTHEKLFF
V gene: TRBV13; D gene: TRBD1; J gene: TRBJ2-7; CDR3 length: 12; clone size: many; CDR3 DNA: TGTGCCAGCAGCTCGACAGGGACCGAGCAGTACTTC; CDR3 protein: CASSSTGTEQYF
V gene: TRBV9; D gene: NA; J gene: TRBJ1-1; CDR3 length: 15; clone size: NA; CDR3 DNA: TGTGCCAGCAGCGGATCAGGGTTATGGAACACTGAAGCTTTCTTT; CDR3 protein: CASSGSGLWNTEAFF
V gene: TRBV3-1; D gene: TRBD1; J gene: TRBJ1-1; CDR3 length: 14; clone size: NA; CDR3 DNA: TGTGCCAGCAGCTCCGAACGGAGGGGGCATCGGGCTTTCTTT; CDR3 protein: CASSSERRGHRAFF
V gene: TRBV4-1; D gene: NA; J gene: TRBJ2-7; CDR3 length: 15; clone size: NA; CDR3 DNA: TGCGCCAGCAGCCAATATCAGGGTGTTTCGCCCAAGCGGTACTTC; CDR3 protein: CASSQYQGVSPKRYF
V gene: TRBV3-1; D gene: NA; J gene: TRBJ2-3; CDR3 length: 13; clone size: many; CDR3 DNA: TGTGCCAGCAGCCGAGAGGGGCAGGCTACGCAGTATTTT; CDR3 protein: CASSREGQATQYF
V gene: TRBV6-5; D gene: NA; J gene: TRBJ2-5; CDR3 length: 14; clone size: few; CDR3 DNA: TGTGCCAGCAGTCTAAGTCCGGGACAAGAGACCCAGTACTTC; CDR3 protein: CASSLSPGQETQYF
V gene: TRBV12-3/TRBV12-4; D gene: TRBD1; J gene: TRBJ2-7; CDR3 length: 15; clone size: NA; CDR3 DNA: TGTGCCAGTACCTCTCCGGGACAGGGGTCCTACGAGCAGTACTTC; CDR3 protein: CASTSPGQGSYEQYF
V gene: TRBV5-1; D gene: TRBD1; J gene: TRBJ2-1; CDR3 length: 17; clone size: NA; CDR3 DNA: TGCGCCAGCAGCCCTTTTGGGGCGTCAGGGGGCCCGAAGAACAGGTTCTTC; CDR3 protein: CASSPFGASGGPKNRFF
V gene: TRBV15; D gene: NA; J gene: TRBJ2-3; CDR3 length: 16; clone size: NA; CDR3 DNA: TGTGCCACCAGCAGACTACCGGACGCACTCTCTGATACGCAGTATTTT; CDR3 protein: CATSRLPDALSDTQYF
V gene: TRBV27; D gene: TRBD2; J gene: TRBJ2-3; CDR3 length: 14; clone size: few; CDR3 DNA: TGTGCCAGCAGGGGGACTAGCGGTACAGATACGCAGTATTTT; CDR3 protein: CASRGTSGTDTQYF
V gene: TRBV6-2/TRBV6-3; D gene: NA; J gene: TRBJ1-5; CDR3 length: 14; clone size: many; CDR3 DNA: TGTGCCACCGGACCGGGCCTTAGCAATCAGCCCCAGCATTTT; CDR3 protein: CATGPGLSNQPQHF
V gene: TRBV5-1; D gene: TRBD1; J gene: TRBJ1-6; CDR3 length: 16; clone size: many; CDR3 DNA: TGCGCCAGCGGGGAGGGACAGCTCTCCTATAATTCACCCCTCCACTTT; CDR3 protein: CASGEGQLSYNSPLHF
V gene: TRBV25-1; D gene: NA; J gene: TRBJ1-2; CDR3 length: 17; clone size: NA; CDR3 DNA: TGTGCCAGCAGTTTTAGACCGGGACCATCCCCTCCCTATGGCTACACCTTC; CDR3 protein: CASSFRPGPSPPYGYTF